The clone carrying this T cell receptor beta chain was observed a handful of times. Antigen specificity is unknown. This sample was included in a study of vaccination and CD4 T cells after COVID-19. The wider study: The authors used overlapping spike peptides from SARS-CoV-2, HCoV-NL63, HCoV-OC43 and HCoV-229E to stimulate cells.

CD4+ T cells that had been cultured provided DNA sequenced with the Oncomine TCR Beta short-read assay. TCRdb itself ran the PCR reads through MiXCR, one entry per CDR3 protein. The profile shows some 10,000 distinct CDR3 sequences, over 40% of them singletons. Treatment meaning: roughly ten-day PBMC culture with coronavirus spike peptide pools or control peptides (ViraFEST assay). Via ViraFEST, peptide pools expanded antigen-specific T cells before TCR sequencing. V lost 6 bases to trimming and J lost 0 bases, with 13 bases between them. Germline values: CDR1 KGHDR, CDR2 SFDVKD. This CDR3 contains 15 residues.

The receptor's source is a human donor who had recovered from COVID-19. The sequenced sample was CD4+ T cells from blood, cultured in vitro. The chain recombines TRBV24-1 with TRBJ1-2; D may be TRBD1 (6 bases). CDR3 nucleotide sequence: TGTGCCACCAGTACCTCCGGGACATCTAACTATGGCTACACCTTC. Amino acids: CATSTSGTSNYGYTF.